A single sample is the source of the 14 T cell receptor beta chains below, sequenced in a study of beta chain features in type 1 diabetes (dated by TCRdb to the late 2010s). Receptors were amplified or captured by the immunoSEQ multiplex PCR assay. All of the isolated RNA was reverse transcribed with the High Capacity cDNA Reverse Transcription Kit, so expressed TCRB transcripts were sequenced. The source is immuneACCESS, and TCRdb retained only in-frame sequences with V and J called. Part of the clones is not carried over; for the studies checked, unresolved V genes explain less than half of this, and the remainder is unexplained. The sample table records 250,000 to 400,000 clones; 14% of these occur just once. Jointly, the top ten make up over 5% of the sample. The sample consisted of central memory CD4+ T cells from blood. The receptors derive from a man younger than 40 in good health.

The V and J genes are TRBV29-1 and TRBJ2-3; D not certain. The V gene's germline CDR1 is SQVTM and CDR2 ANQGSEA. This CDR3 comprises 14 residues. The V end was cut by 5 bases, the J end by 2 bases, with 14 bases between. CDR3 region: CSVRARYDTDTQYF. CDR3 in DNA: TGCAGCGTTCGAGCTAGGTATGACACAGATACGCAGTATTTT.

This clone was counted ten times or more. The same CDR3 arises from other DNA sequences in this sample as well. The chain uses TRBV5-4 and TRBJ2-7; TRBD1 or TRBD2 may be the D gene (7 bases each). CDR3 length: 14 amino acids. Germline V gene data show CDR1 as SGHNT and CDR2 as YYREEE (reference sequence). Deletions cut 4 bases from V and 4 bases from J, with 15 bases between. CDR3 sequence: CASSRQGGSYEQYF. Written as DNA, the CDR3 is TGTGCCAGCAGCAGACAGGGAGGGTCATACGAGCAGTACTTC.

This clone was found a few times. V is TRBV2 and J is TRBJ1-3; 10 bases align to TRBD1. Germline V lookup: CDR1 SNHLY, CDR2 FYNNEI. Unmatched junction bases numbered 11, after V lost 7 bases and J lost 14 bases. The CDR3 totals 13 residues. CDR3 nucleotides: TGTGCCAGCACCGCGGGACAGGGGTTAGGGGTATATTTT. This gives the protein CASTAGQGLGVYF.

This clone was counted a few times. J is TRBJ1-1 and V is TRBV7-8; no clear D gene. V was cut by 0 bases and J by 1 base, with 6 bases left in between. Germline-derived CDR1 and CDR2 are SGHVS and FQNEAQ. The CDR3 runs to 14 residues. The CDR3 DNA reads TGTGCCAGCAGCTTAGCGCGCAGGAACACTGAAGCTTTCTTT. This codes for CASSLARRNTEAFF.

The chain is built from TRBV4-3 and TRBJ2-3, with 7 bases matching TRBD1. V lost 0 bases and J lost 2; bases outside the gene matches: 11. Germline CDR1 is LGHNA and CDR2 is YSLEER. CDR3 length: 18 amino acids. CDR3 amino acids: CASSQDPPYRGLTDTQYF. DNA for the CDR3: TGCGCCAGCAGCCAAGATCCTCCTTACAGGGGCCTCACAGATACGCAGTATTTT.

In regard to this clone: This CDR3 is also generated by other DNA sequences in the sample. The chain uses TRBV9 and TRBJ2-2; D ambiguous. V shed 0 bases and J shed 2 bases, with 11 bases lying between them. This CDR3 contains 16 residues. Per germline, CDR1 SGDLS and CDR2 YYNGEE. CDR3 nucleotides: TGTGCCAGCAGCGTAGGTGGACGAGGAAACACCGGGGAGCTGTTTTTT. It yields the protein CASSVGGRGNTGELFF. Full variable domain (missing parts from reference TRBV9 and TRBJ2-2): DSGVTQTPKHLITATGQRVTLRCSPRSGDLSVYWYQQSLDQGLQFLIQYYNGEERAKGNILERFSAQQFPDLHSELNLSSLELGDSALYFCASSVGGRGNTGELFFGEGSRLTVL.

The V call is TRBV19, the J call TRBJ1-5, with 7 nucleotides matching TRBD1. From germline, CDR1 is LNHDA and CDR2 SQIVND (reference sequence). V was pared by 2 bases and J by 3 bases, with 10 bases of the junction left unmatched. This CDR3 has 17 residues. The CDR3 DNA is TGTGCCAGTAGTATACGAGGAGGGACAGCTGACAATCAGCCCCAGCATTTT. Translating gives CASSIRGGTADNQPQHF. Combining the CDR3 with reference TRBV19 and TRBJ1-5 gives the whole variable domain DGGITQSPKYLFRKEGQNVTLSCEQNLNHDAMYWYRQDPGQGLRLIYYSQIVNDFQKGDIAEGYSVSREKKESFPLTVTSAQKNPTAFYLCASSIRGGTADNQPQHFGDGTRLSIL.

The V and J genes are TRBV6-1 and TRBJ2-7; TRBD1 agrees at 9 bases. Germline V gene data show CDR1 as MNHNS and CDR2 as SASEGT. The CDR3 runs 17 residues. V gave up 4 bases and J gave up 0 bases; unmatched junction bases: 10. The CDR3 here is CASSGAPGQGPSYEQYF. In DNA form, the CDR3 reads TGTGCCAGCAGTGGGGCTCCGGGACAGGGCCCCTCCTACGAGCAGTACTTC.

V usage is TRBV7-9 and J usage is TRBJ2-7, with TRBD1 matching over 8 bases. This CDR3 region has 15 residues. Germline CDR1 SEHNR, CDR2 FQNEAQ (reference sequence). Trimming at V came to 5 bases and at J to 4 bases, leaving 10 bases not matched to a gene. The CDR3 region is CASSPDRGGVYEQYV. In DNA form, the CDR3 reads TGTGCCAGCAGCCCAGACAGGGGAGGAGTTTACGAGCAGTACGTC.

This clone occurred a few times. The chain couples TRBV28 to TRBJ2-7; weak D call: TRBD2 (5 bases). Deletions cut 6 bases from V and 4 bases from J, with 16 bases between. The CDR3 runs to 14 residues. Looked up from germline, CDR1 is MDHEN and CDR2 is SYDVKM. The CDR3 DNA follows: TGTGCCAGCAGCGGGTTCCCCGGGGTTTACGAGCAGTACGTC. Residues: CASSGFPGVYEQYV.

This CDR3 reads CSVEGTGLAYGYTF. The CDR3 coding sequence is TGCAGCGTTGAAGGGACCGGACTCGCCTATGGCTACACCTTC. This sequence joins TRBV29-1 and TRBJ1-2; no clear D. The CDR3 extends over 14 amino acids. Germline CDR1 and CDR2: SQVTM and ANQGSEA. The ends were cut back, 1 base at V and 4 bases at J, with 13 bases in the middle.

Here the CDR3 DNA reads TGTGCCAGCAGTCGGGATAGTGGGTATGTGGCCTATGGCTACACCTTC. Amino acid sequence: CASSRDSGYVAYGYTF. The chain joins TRBV6-6 to TRBJ1-2; D remains unclear. CDR1 MNHNY and CDR2 SVGAGI come from the germline V gene (reference sequence). CDR3 length: 16 residues. Trimming removed 5 bases at V and 4 bases at J, with 20 bases between.

There are a few counts of this clone. This sequence joins TRBV15 and TRBJ2-7; D gene uncertain. The germline V gene has CDR1 LNHNV and CDR2 YYDKDF (reference sequence). The CDR3 extends over 17 amino acids. V dropped 1 base and J dropped 1 base, with 17 bases sitting between them. In nucleotides, the CDR3 is TGTGCCACCAGCAGAGCGTCCGGACGTATGACATCCTACGAGCAGTACGTC. As protein: CATSRASGRMTSYEQYV.

This clone was counted only a few times. This chain joins TRBV5-6 and TRBJ2-3; 7 bases fit TRBD2. J lost 4 bases, V lost 1 base, and 6 bases had no gene match. Germline CDR1 SGHDT, CDR2 YYEEEE. CDR3 length: 15 residues. CDR3 amino acids: CASSLLTGGADTQYF. CDR3 nucleotide sequence: TGTGCCAGCAGCTTGCTGACGGGAGGCGCAGATACGCAGTATTTT.